These 17 T cell receptor beta chains originate from one sample sequenced in a study of OX40 agonist ivuxolimab in advanced cancers. Libraries were prepared by immunoSEQ multiplex PCR; TCRdb keeps only in-frame clonotypes and omits some of them. The profile shows 95,000 to 150,000 clones, 80% to 90% of them singletons. The sequences come from CD4+ or CD8+ T cells sorted from blood, collected in a trial of the OX40 agonist ivuxolimab. Source of these receptors: an adult with an advanced solid tumor such as melanoma, head and neck, liver or kidney cancer.

V gene TRBV21-1 combines with J gene TRBJ2-7. TRBV21-1 represents a pseudogene. The CDR3 totals 11 residues. The CDR3 sequence: CASSKAYEQYF. The CDR3 nucleotides read TGTGCCAGCAGCAAAGCGTACGAGCAGTACTTC.

The chain uses TRBV6-6 and TRBJ2-1; 10 nucleotides line up with TRBD1. The germline V gene encodes CDR1 MNHNY and CDR2 SVGAGI (reference sequence). J gave up 9 bases and V 4 bases, and 6 bases lay outside the gene matches. The CDR3 has 14 amino acids. CDR3 region: CASSWGQGYGEQFF. DNA for the CDR3: TGTGCCAGCAGTTGGGGACAGGGGTATGGTGAGCAGTTCTTC.

This clone has only a few counts. The genes are TRBV5-6 and TRBJ1-6; D gene uncertain. The CDR3 loop spans 12 amino acids. In germline, CDR1 is SGHDT, CDR2 YYEEEE. Trimming took 4 bases from V and 5 from J, leaving 4 bases between them. CDR3 DNA sequence: TGTGCCAGCAGCCAGGATAATTCACCCCTCCACTTT. Translated: CASSQDNSPLHF.

In its sample, this clone was seen once. The CDR3 loop is CASSPLRAYEQYF. In nucleotides, the CDR3 is TGTGCCAGCAGTCCCCTCAGAGCCTACGAGCAGTACTTC. This rearrangement joins TRBV27 to TRBJ2-7; D remains unclear. Trimming removed 5 bases at V and 2 bases at J, with 10 bases between. The CDR3 has 13 residues. Germline V gene data show CDR1 as MNHEY and CDR2 as SMNVEV (reference sequence).

A few counts support this clone. CDR3 coding DNA: TGTGCCAGCAGCCAATCACCCGTTTCCTACGAGCAGTACTTC. This gives the protein CASSQSPVSYEQYF. The rearrangement joins TRBV14 to TRBJ2-7; D is undetermined. The CDR3 runs 14 residues. CDR1 is SGHDN and CDR2 is FVKESK in the germline V gene. Trimming removed 2 bases from V and 1 base from J, with 9 bases in between.

In its sample, this clone was seen a few times. The rearrangement joins TRBV18 to TRBJ2-1; 10 nucleotides agree with TRBD1. Germline trimming cut 3 bases from V and 7 bases from J; bases unmatched to any gene: 3. The germline gives CDR1 KGHSH, CDR2 LQKENI. The CDR3 runs to 14 residues. CDR3 sequence (DNA): TGTGCCAGCTCACCCCGGACAGGGGGTAATGAGCAGTTCTTC. Its protein product is CASSPRTGGNEQFF.

This clone was observed a few times. The V call is TRBV30, the J call TRBJ1-1; D unclear. Trimming shortened V by 0 bases and J by 5 bases, and 10 bases separated the two germline ends. From germline, CDR1 is GTSNPN and CDR2 SVGIG (reference sequence). CDR3 length equals 13 residues. The CDR3 DNA is TGTGCCTGGAGTGTAAATGGGAGGACTGAAGCTTTCTTT. As protein: CAWSVNGRTEAFF.

The chain recombines TRBV30 with TRBJ1-4; D ambiguous. Trimming took off 1 base at V and 0 bases at J, with 21 bases between the two ends. CDR3 size: 19 residues. The germline V gene encodes CDR1 GTSNPN and CDR2 SVGIG (reference sequence). This chain's CDR3 is CAWSALRDSHSATNEKLFF. CDR3 bases: TGTGCCTGGAGTGCTCTCCGGGATTCCCACTCAGCAACTAATGAAAAACTGTTTTTT.

This rearrangement joins TRBV6-1 to TRBJ2-3; D is uncertain. This CDR3 has 13 amino acids. The germline V gene encodes CDR1 MNHNS and CDR2 SASEGT. V was shortened by 1 base and J by 9 bases, with 11 bases between the two germline ends. The chain's CDR3 is CASSEVGIQTQYF. DNA for the CDR3: TGTGCCAGCAGTGAAGTTGGGATACAAACGCAGTATTTT.

This sequence joins TRBV4-1 and TRBJ1-1, with a possible D match to TRBD1 (6 bases). The CDR3 totals 16 residues. The germline V gene has CDR1 MGHRA and CDR2 YSYEKL. The V end lost 3 bases, the J end lost 1 base, and 15 bases lay between the germline ends. Here the CDR3 reads CASSQKKLQGNTEAFF. The CDR3 bases are TGCGCCAGCAGCCAGAAAAAGTTACAGGGGAACACTGAAGCTTTCTTT.

This clone was detected only once. The chain links TRBV7-2 to TRBJ1-1; no definite D call. Germline values: CDR1 SGHTA, CDR2 FQGNSA. The V end was cut by 7 bases, the J end by 5 bases, with 14 bases between. The CDR3 loop spans 13 amino acids. The CDR3 DNA is TGTGCCAGCACGGCGATGGTCGAGACTGAAGCTTTCTTT. Its translation: CASTAMVETEAFF.

This clone was recorded only once. J is TRBJ2-5 and V is TRBV28, with 7 positions matching TRBD1. Per germline, CDR1 MDHEN and CDR2 SYDVKM. This CDR3 contains 13 residues. Unmatched junction bases numbered 5, after V lost 6 bases and J lost 4 bases. The CDR3 nucleotides are TGTGCCAGCAGCCTACAGGGGCCAGAGACCCAGTACTTC. Its translation is CASSLQGPETQYF.

The chain carries TRBV5-6 and TRBJ1-2; D gene unclear. The CDR3 is 14 residues long. The germline V gene has CDR1 SGHDT and CDR2 YYEEEE. The V and J ends lost 3 bases and 0 bases respectively, with 9 bases between them. The CDR3 region has the DNA TGTGCCAGCAGCTGGTGGCAGACTAACTATGGCTACACCTTC. Translating gives CASSWWQTNYGYTF. Full variable domain (rest looked up from reference TRBV5-6 and TRBJ1-2): DAGVTQSPTHLIKTRGQQVTLRCSPKSGHDTVSWYQQALGQGPQFIFQYYEEEERQRGNFPDRFSGHQFPNYSSELNVNALLLGDSALYLCASSWWQTNYGYTFGSGTRLTVV.

This sequence joins TRBV30 and TRBJ2-2; no firm D call. Germline V gives CDR1 GTSNPN, CDR2 SVGIG (reference sequence). This CDR3 region has 13 residues. V gave up 2 bases and J gave up 3 bases, with 7 bases separating them. The CDR3 coding sequence is TGTGCCTGGAGTAAAGGGCACACCGGGGAGCTGTTTTTT. Protein: CAWSKGHTGELFF.

This sequence joins TRBV13 and TRBJ1-2; TRBD1 aligns across 7 bases. CDR1 PRHDT and CDR2 FYEKMQ come from the germline V gene (reference sequence). V lost 0 bases and J lost 5; bases outside the gene matches: 0. The CDR3 covers 13 residues. CDR3 sequence (DNA): TGTGCCAGCAGCTTAGGACAGGGGTATGGCTACACCTTC. Amino acid sequence: CASSLGQGYGYTF.

The V gene is TRBV30, the J gene TRBJ1-1; no reliable D call. The germline V gene encodes CDR1 GTSNPN and CDR2 SVGIG (reference sequence). This CDR3 is 11 amino acids long. With 3 bases removed from V and 6 bases from J, the gap between germline ends came to 8 bases. The CDR3: CAWRGHAEAFF. The CDR3 DNA reads TGTGCCTGGAGGGGCCATGCTGAAGCTTTCTTT.

With respect to this clone: One junction end does not reproduce the germline sequence, and a read error may be involved. The V and J genes are TRBV28 and TRBJ2-3; 10 bases line up with TRBD1. The CDR3 covers 12 residues. Per germline, CDR1 MDHEN and CDR2 SYDVKM. In DNA form, the CDR3 reads TGCGCCGGACAGGGGGGTACAGATACGCAGTATTTT. Translated, it gives CAGQGGTDTQYF.